Below, 29 T cell receptor beta chains from the same sample are listed, as sequenced in a study of blood T cell repertoires in COVID-19. This table comes from immunoSEQ multiplex PCR, and its TCRdb copy is limited to in-frame clones, with some not included. The table shows under 65,000 clones, with 89% occurring only once. The sequencing sample was made of peripheral blood. All receptors derive from a human donor in a cohort sampled during active COVID-19.

The chain combines TRBV7-3 with TRBJ2-1, with D uncertain. V dropped 3 bases and J dropped 2 bases, with 5 bases sitting between them. From germline, CDR1 is SGHTA and CDR2 FQGTGA. The CDR3 extends over 13 amino acids. The CDR3 DNA is TGTGCCAGCAGCTTCACTGCCTACAATGAGCAGTTCTTC. Protein product: CASSFTAYNEQFF.

J is TRBJ1-1 and V is TRBV15, with D unresolved. This CDR3 is built from 15 residues. V gave up 0 bases and J gave up 1 base, with 9 bases separating them. Germline values: CDR1 LNHNV, CDR2 YYDKDF (reference sequence). The CDR3 DNA reads as TGTGCCACCAGCAGAGATGGGCGGGAGAACACTGAAGCTTTCTTT. Translating it yields CATSRDGRENTEAFF.

The gene calls are TRBV5-4 and TRBJ1-4; 9 nucleotides line up with TRBD1. CDR1 is SGHNT, CDR2 YYREEE, per germline (reference sequence). V shed 1 base and J 5 bases; nucleotides not matched to a gene: 9. The CDR3 loop spans 17 amino acids. The CDR3 bases are TGTGCCAGCAGCTTGTTCCCCGGGACAGGGTCGAATGAAAAACTGTTTTTT. The encoded protein is CASSLFPGTGSNEKLFF.

The gene calls are TRBV27 and TRBJ2-4, with 8 positions matching TRBD1. V dropped 3 bases and J dropped 1; count of bases not matched to a gene: 8. The CDR3 extends over 17 amino acids. Per germline, CDR1 MNHEY and CDR2 SMNVEV (reference sequence). CDR3: CASSLDRVELAKNIQYF. DNA for the CDR3: TGTGCCAGCAGTTTGGACAGGGTAGAATTGGCCAAAAACATTCAGTACTTC.

The rearrangement links TRBV30 to TRBJ2-2, with 8 bases identical to TRBD1. Per the germline V gene, CDR1 is GTSNPN and CDR2 is SVGIG (reference sequence). The CDR3 length is 14 residues. V was pared by 1 base and J by 3 bases, with 1 base of the junction left unmatched. The CDR3 region is CAWSGTGYTGELFF. Written as DNA, the CDR3 is TGTGCCTGGAGTGGGACAGGGTACACCGGGGAGCTGTTTTTT.

J is TRBJ2-1 and V is TRBV2; 8 bases map to TRBD1. CDR3 length: 16 residues. Germline CDR1 is SNHLY and CDR2 is FYNNEI. The junction had 12 bases not matched to a gene; V was cut back by 3 bases and J by 8 bases. The DNA for the CDR3 is TGTGCCAGCAGTGATATCCCAGGACAGGGAGCTGATGAGCAGTTCTTC. This encodes CASSDIPGQGADEQFF. The entire variable domain, with the rest obtained from reference TRBV2 and TRBJ2-1, is as follows: EPEVTQTPSHQVTQMGQEVILRCVPISNHLYFYWYRQILGQKVEFLVSFYNNEISEKSEIFDDQFSVERPDGSNFTLKIRSTKLEDSAMYFCASSDIPGQGADEQFFGPGTRLTVL.

The rearrangement joins TRBV25-1 to TRBJ2-7; D might be TRBD2 (5 bases). This CDR3 spans 16 amino acids. The V end lost 4 bases, the J end lost 2 bases, and 18 bases lay between the germline ends. Germline CDR1 is MGHDK and CDR2 is SYGVNS. The chain's CDR3 is CASSGVGEGPPYEQYF. CDR3 coding DNA: TGTGCCAGCAGTGGTGTCGGGGAAGGGCCCCCCTACGAGCAGTACTTC.

The chain is built from TRBV19 and TRBJ2-3; 9 bases agree with TRBD2. The CDR3 totals 18 residues. Germline CDR1 is LNHDA and CDR2 is SQIVND (reference sequence). V dropped 3 bases and J dropped 0; count of bases not matched to a gene: 10. In nucleotides, the CDR3 is TGTGCCAGTAGTATGTGGCTAGCGGGACCCTCTAGCACAGATACGCAGTATTTT. Its translation: CASSMWLAGPSSTDTQYF. Filled out from reference TRBV19 and TRBJ2-3, the complete variable domain reads DGGITQSPKYLFRKEGQNVTLSCEQNLNHDAMYWYRQDPGQGLRLIYYSQIVNDFQKGDIAEGYSVSREKKESFPLTVTSAQKNPTAFYLCASSMWLAGPSSTDTQYFGPGTRLTVL.

The chain carries TRBV5-4 and TRBJ1-2, with D possibly matching TRBD1 (5 bases). This CDR3 spans 16 amino acids. CDR1 and CDR2 from the germline V gene are SGHNT and YYREEE (reference sequence). V gave up 4 bases and J gave up 0 bases, with 16 bases separating them. In DNA, the CDR3 is TGTGCCAGCAGCACCCAGGGTAGAATAGCTAACTATGGCTACACCTTC. This sequence encodes CASSTQGRIANYGYTF.

The chain has TRBV6-2 or TRBV6-3 and TRBJ2-2, with D possibly TRBD1 on 6 matching bases. V was pared by 6 bases and J by 5 bases, with 19 bases between. The CDR3 consists of 16 residues. Per the germline V gene, CDR1 is MNHEY and CDR2 is SVGEGT. This CDR3 is CASSRDTGTSTGELFF. The DNA of the CDR3 is TGTGCCAGCAGCCGAGACACCGGGACATCAACCGGGGAGCTGTTTTTT.

The chain links TRBV4-3 to TRBJ2-7, with D possibly matching TRBD1 (5 bases). The V gene's germline CDR1 is LGHNA and CDR2 YSLEER. The CDR3 is 16 amino acids. Trimming took off 1 base at V and 4 bases at J, with 17 bases between the two ends. CDR3 loop: CASSQVYRGTQYEQYF. The CDR3 nucleotides are TGCGCCAGCAGCCAAGTTTATAGGGGAACCCAATACGAGCAGTACTTC.

The chain employs TRBV27 and TRBJ2-7; 7 bases are a match to TRBD2. Trimming cost V 4 bases and J 3 bases; bases outside gene matches: 9. Germline CDR1 MNHEY, CDR2 SMNVEV (reference sequence). CDR3 length equals 15 residues. CDR3 sequence reads: CASSSVSAGDYEQYF. The CDR3 DNA reads TGTGCCAGCAGTTCAGTCAGTGCGGGAGACTACGAGCAGTACTTC.

The rearrangement uses TRBV7-9 and TRBJ2-7; 8 nucleotides align to TRBD2. This CDR3 has 16 residues. The germline V gene encodes CDR1 SEHNR and CDR2 FQNEAQ (reference sequence). J gave up 4 bases and V 3 bases, and 11 bases lay outside the gene matches. CDR3: CASSFAGVAGWYEQYF. The CDR3, as DNA: TGTGCCAGCAGCTTCGCGGGGGTAGCGGGATGGTACGAGCAGTACTTC.

The genes are TRBV27 and TRBJ2-4; tentatively, D is TRBD2 (5 bases). Germline-derived CDR1 and CDR2 are MNHEY and SMNVEV (reference sequence). CDR3 size: 18 residues. Between the trimmed V and J ends, which lost 1 base and 1 base, there was a span of 17 bases. The DNA of the CDR3 is TGTGCCAGCAGTTTATATGGCGGGTACAGTGGGGCCAAAAACATTCAGTACTTC. It specifies CASSLYGGYSGAKNIQYF.

The rearrangement links TRBV6-6 to TRBJ2-1, with D perhaps matching TRBD2 (7 bases). CDR3 length: 15 amino acids. Germline loops: CDR1 MNHNY, CDR2 SVGAGI (reference sequence). The V end was cut by 2 bases, the J end by 7 bases, with 15 bases between. The CDR3 loop is CASSYRGGEGNEQFF. CDR3 coding DNA: TGTGCCAGCAGTTACAGGGGGGGGGAAGGGAATGAGCAGTTCTTC.

V usage is TRBV18 and J usage is TRBJ2-1; D is unclear. From germline, CDR1 is KGHSH and CDR2 LQKENI. Trimming took 1 base from V and 0 from J, leaving 10 bases between them. This CDR3 has 16 residues. The DNA of the CDR3 is TGTGCCAGCTCACCACGAACCCGGAGCTCCTACAATGAGCAGTTCTTC. This codes for CASSPRTRSSYNEQFF.

The J gene is TRBJ2-7, the V gene TRBV12-3 or TRBV12-4; 8 nucleotides match TRBD1. The CDR3 length is 11 residues. The J segment lost 10 bases and the V segment lost 6 bases, leaving 5 bases of the junction unmatched. CDR3 sequence (DNA): TGTGCCAGCAGCTCTGGACAGGGTCAGTACTTC. Translation gives CASSSGQGQYF.

This chain connects TRBV2 to TRBJ2-4; the D is unclear. The germline V gene has CDR1 SNHLY and CDR2 FYNNEI. The germline V and J ends were trimmed by 0 bases and 3 bases, with 9 bases remaining between them. CDR3 length: 15 residues. CDR3 coding DNA: TGTGCCAGCAGTGAAGCTGAGTCCTTCAAAAACATTCAGTACTTC. Translation gives CASSEAESFKNIQYF.

The chain recombines TRBV5-1 with TRBJ2-7, with TRBD2 identical over 7 bases. The germline gives CDR1 SGHRS, CDR2 YFSETQ. J gave up 2 bases and V 5 bases, and 7 bases lay outside the gene matches. The CDR3 runs to 14 residues. This CDR3 is CASRPAGLTYEQYF. DNA of the CDR3: TGCGCCAGCAGACCAGCGGGACTTACCTACGAGCAGTACTTC.

This CDR3 is CATSNAREGPLDEQFF. The CDR3 DNA follows: TGTGCCACCAGCAACGCAAGGGAGGGCCCCTTGGATGAGCAGTTCTTC. V usage is TRBV15 and J usage is TRBJ2-1; the match to TRBD2 covers 7 bases. Germline V lookup: CDR1 LNHNV, CDR2 YYDKDF (reference sequence). V dropped 4 bases and J dropped 8; count of bases not matched to a gene: 14. CDR3 length equals 16 residues.

The chain joins TRBV2 to TRBJ2-5; D ambiguous. Germline loops: CDR1 SNHLY, CDR2 FYNNEI. This CDR3 contains 13 residues. The V and J ends lost 4 bases and 5 bases respectively, with 11 bases between them. The DNA for the CDR3 is TGTGCCAGCAGTGCGGTCCGGGTGGAGACCCAGTACTTC. Translated: CASSAVRVETQYF. Together with reference TRBV2 and TRBJ2-5, the CDR3 gives the full variable domain: EPEVTQTPSHQVTQMGQEVILRCVPISNHLYFYWYRQILGQKVEFLVSFYNNEISEKSEIFDDQFSVERPDGSNFTLKIRSTKLEDSAMYFCASSAVRVETQYFGPGTRLLVL.

This clone appeared once. The rearrangement links TRBV5-1 to TRBJ1-1, with a tentative D call TRBD1 (5 bases). The CDR3 spans 14 residues. V was cut by 3 bases and J by 2 bases, with 11 bases left in between. The V gene's germline CDR1 is SGHRS and CDR2 YFSETQ. The CDR3 is CASSSRTQNTEAFF. For the CDR3, the DNA is TGCGCCAGCAGCTCGAGGACACAAAACACTGAAGCTTTCTTT.

The CDR3 DNA reads TGTGCCACCCGGACAGGGGATCAGCCCCAGCATTTT. It is translated as CATRTGDQPQHF. The rearrangement uses TRBV19 and TRBJ1-5; 9 bases are a match to TRBD1. The CDR3 loop spans 12 amino acids. Per germline, CDR1 LNHDA and CDR2 SQIVND (reference sequence). V shed 10 bases, J shed 5 bases, and the junction held 3 bases outside the gene matches.

The rearrangement links TRBV7-2 to TRBJ1-1; D is uncertain. CDR3 length equals 14 residues. The germline V and J ends were trimmed by 1 base and 7 bases, with 13 bases remaining between them. Germline CDR1 is SGHTA and CDR2 is FQGNSA. The chain's CDR3 is CASSLESSQNEAFF. Here the CDR3 DNA reads TGTGCCAGCAGCTTAGAATCCAGTCAAAATGAAGCTTTCTTT. Full variable domain (missing parts from reference TRBV7-2 and TRBJ1-1): GAGVSQSPSNKVTEKGKDVELRCDPISGHTALYWYRQSLGQGLEFLIYFQGNSAPDKSGLPSDRFSAERTGGSVSTLTIQRTQQEDSAVYLCASSLESSQNEAFFGQGTRLTVV.

The count of this clone is one. The V and J genes are TRBV6-5 and TRBJ1-2, with TRBD1 matching 8 bases. The J segment lost 5 bases and the V segment lost 4 bases, leaving 3 bases of the junction unmatched. CDR1 and CDR2 (germline): MNHEY, SVGAGI. The CDR3 has 13 residues. The CDR3 protein is CASSLTGVYGYTF. The CDR3 coding sequence is TGTGCCAGCAGTTTGACAGGGGTTTATGGCTACACCTTC.

DNA of the CDR3: TGTGCCAGCAATTATTTCCAGGGGGACTATGGCTACACCTTC. As protein: CASNYFQGDYGYTF. The chain uses TRBV6-2 or TRBV6-3 and TRBJ1-2, with 7 bases aligning to TRBD1. Trimming took 7 bases from V and 3 from J; bases not matched to a gene: 8. Germline V gene data show CDR1 as MNHEY and CDR2 as SVGEGT. This CDR3 comprises 14 residues.

CDR3 nucleotides: TGTGCCAGCAGCTTGGGTGGGGGACAGGGGAACGGCTACACCTTC. It is translated as CASSLGGGQGNGYTF. This chain connects TRBV5-4 to TRBJ1-2; 10 bases fit TRBD1. Germline trimming cut 0 bases from V and 8 bases from J; bases unmatched to any gene: 7. Germline V lookup: CDR1 SGHNT, CDR2 YYREEE (reference sequence). The CDR3 is made up of 15 amino acids.

The chain combines TRBV5-5 with TRBJ2-7, with D perhaps matching TRBD1 (5 bases). The germline V gene encodes CDR1 SGHKS and CDR2 YYEKEE (reference sequence). Trimming shortened V by 0 bases and J by 0 bases, and 7 bases separated the two germline ends. The CDR3 is 14 residues long. CDR3 DNA: TGTGCCAGCAGCTTGGGGACACGCTCCTACGAGCAGTACTTC. It specifies CASSLGTRSYEQYF.

This rearrangement joins TRBV5-1 to TRBJ1-5, with a tentative D call TRBD1 (5 bases). V lost 1 base, J lost 5 bases, and 7 bases lay in between. The CDR3 runs 13 residues. CDR1 and CDR2 from the germline V gene are SGHRS and YFSETQ. Here the CDR3 DNA reads TGCGCCAGCAGCTTGACGGGGGATCAGCCCCAGCATTTT. Its translation: CASSLTGDQPQHF.